The 18 T cell receptor beta chains in this list originate from one sample, sequenced in a study of blood T cell repertoires in COVID-19. Sequencing used immunoSEQ multiplex PCR; TCRdb keeps in-frame clones, though not all of them. This table holds approximately 500,000 clones, approximately 83% found once. Sequencing was performed on peripheral blood. These receptors were obtained from a human donor in a cohort sampled during active COVID-19.

The chain uses TRBV30 and TRBJ1-2; 11 nucleotides agree with TRBD1. CDR1 GTSNPN and CDR2 SVGIG come from the germline V gene (reference sequence). Trimming at V came to 0 bases and at J to 6 bases, leaving 3 bases not matched to a gene. This CDR3 comprises 14 residues. This CDR3 is CAWSVGQGADGYTF. The CDR3 DNA sequence: TGTGCCTGGAGTGTAGGACAGGGGGCAGATGGCTACACCTTC.

The V and J genes are TRBV28 and TRBJ1-1; 7 bases map to TRBD1. CDR3 length: 15 amino acids. Germline CDR1 MDHEN, CDR2 SYDVKM. Unmatched junction bases numbered 8, after V lost 2 bases and J lost 5 bases. The CDR3: CASSLPGGSETEAFF. CDR3 nucleotide sequence: TGTGCCAGCAGTTTACCAGGGGGAAGTGAAACTGAAGCTTTCTTT.

This chain joins TRBV27 and TRBJ2-7; D is possibly TRBD2 (6 bases). Germline V gene data show CDR1 as MNHEY and CDR2 as SMNVEV (reference sequence). CDR3 length: 14 residues. Trimming stripped 3 bases from V and 12 bases from J, with 21 bases between. CDR3 nucleotide sequence: TGTGCCAGCAGTTTGACTAGAGACGGGCATAGTAGGTACTTC. This translates into CASSLTRDGHSRYF.

V usage is TRBV7-3 and J usage is TRBJ2-5; no clear D. The V end lost 1 base, the J end lost 5 bases, and 8 bases lay between the germline ends. The CDR3 spans 13 residues. CDR1 and CDR2 (germline): SGHTA, FQGTGA. CDR3 bases: TGTGCCAGCAGCTTAATGTCTCGGGAGACCCAGTACTTC. Amino acids: CASSLMSRETQYF. Complete variable domain (other parts from reference TRBV7-3 and TRBJ2-5): GAGVSQTPSNKVTEKGKYVELRCDPISGHTALYWYRQSLGQGPEFLIYFQGTGAADDSGLPNDRFFAVRPEGSVSTLKIQRTERGDSAVYLCASSLMSRETQYFGPGTRLLVL.

V and J are TRBV19 and TRBJ1-3; weak D call: TRBD1 (6 bases). V lost 7 bases, J lost 4 bases, and 14 bases lay in between. This CDR3 has 14 residues. Germline CDR1 reads LNHDA; CDR2 reads SQIVND (reference sequence). The chain's CDR3 is CASILQGFGNTIYF. DNA for the CDR3: TGTGCCAGTATCCTACAGGGTTTCGGAAACACCATATATTTT. Supplemented by reference TRBV19 and TRBJ1-3, the full variable domain reads DGGITQSPKYLFRKEGQNVTLSCEQNLNHDAMYWYRQDPGQGLRLIYYSQIVNDFQKGDIAEGYSVSREKKESFPLTVTSAQKNPTAFYLCASILQGFGNTIYFGEGSWLTVV.

This clone appeared a single time. The rearrangement joins TRBV7-9 to TRBJ1-5; D unclear. Germline values: CDR1 SEHNR, CDR2 FQNEAQ (reference sequence). The CDR3 is 12 amino acids. V shed 5 bases and J shed 5 bases, with 7 bases lying between them. Written as DNA, the CDR3 is TGTGCCAGCAGCCCCGGTGATCAGCCCCAGCATTTT. Translation gives CASSPGDQPQHF.

V usage is TRBV4-2 and J usage is TRBJ2-3; TRBD1 is a possible D gene (5 bases). This CDR3 is built from 14 residues. V was shortened by 0 bases and J by 6 bases, with 10 bases between the two germline ends. Germline assignment: CDR1 LGHNA and CDR2 YNFKEQ. The CDR3 here is CASSQESGYDTQYF. The CDR3, as DNA: TGTGCCAGCAGCCAAGAATCAGGGTACGATACGCAGTATTTT.

The chain recombines TRBV5-1 with TRBJ2-1; possibly TRBD2 for D (6 bases). The V end lost 3 bases, the J end lost 0 bases, and 19 bases lay between the germline ends. CDR1 is SGHRS, CDR2 YFSETQ, per germline. This CDR3 has 18 residues. The CDR3 region is CASSWTNLASSSYNEQFF. The CDR3 nucleotides read TGCGCCAGCAGCTGGACCAATCTAGCGTCGAGCTCCTACAATGAGCAGTTCTTC. Using reference TRBV5-1 and TRBJ2-1 for the parts outside the CDR3, the full variable domain is KAGVTQTPRYLIKTRGQQVTLSCSPISGHRSVSWYQQTPGQGLQFLFEYFSETQRNKGNFPGRFSGRQFSNSRSEMNVSTLELGDSALYLCASSWTNLASSSYNEQFFGPGTRLTVL.

The rearrangement joins TRBV5-1 to TRBJ2-3, with 9 bases aligning to TRBD1. Germline lookup yields CDR1 SGHRS and CDR2 YFSETQ. The CDR3 runs 15 residues. The V gene end was trimmed by 4 bases and the J gene end by 3 bases; junction bases not matched to a gene: 6. CDR3 DNA sequence: TGCGCCAGCAGCCTCGGGACAGGGCCTACAGATACGCAGTATTTT. It encodes CASSLGTGPTDTQYF.

V is TRBV5-4 and J is TRBJ2-2; 8 bases fit TRBD1. The trim removed 3 bases at V and 4 bases at J, leaving 2 bases unmatched. CDR1 SGHNT and CDR2 YYREEE come from the germline V gene (reference sequence). The CDR3 is made up of 14 amino acids. CDR3 in DNA: TGTGCCAGCAGCTCCCAGGGGGCCACCGGGGAGCTGTTTTTT. Its protein is CASSSQGATGELFF.

The J gene is TRBJ2-7, the V gene TRBV7-2, with TRBD2 matching over 7 bases. The V gene's germline CDR1 is SGHTA and CDR2 FQGNSA. The ends lost 8 bases at V and 7 bases at J; junction bases unmatched: 17. This CDR3 spans 15 amino acids. The DNA for the CDR3 is TGTGCCAGCTCTCTCGGGGGAGGGAATCTACGGGAGCAGTACTTC. Residues: CASSLGGGNLREQYF.

The chain links TRBV9 to TRBJ2-2, with TRBD2 identical over 11 bases. V was pared by 3 bases and J by 4 bases, with 5 bases of the junction left unmatched. Germline CDR1 is SGDLS and CDR2 is YYNGEE. The CDR3 extends over 16 amino acids. Here the CDR3 reads CASSARTSGSTGELFF. The DNA for the CDR3 is TGTGCCAGCAGCGCCCGTACTAGCGGGAGCACCGGGGAGCTGTTTTTT.

V and J are TRBV6-5 and TRBJ1-4; a weak D match, TRBD1 (6 bases). The CDR3 loop spans 12 amino acids. V lost 6 bases, J lost 8 bases, and 10 bases lay in between. In germline, CDR1 is MNHEY, CDR2 SVGAGI. The CDR3, as DNA: TGTGCCAGCAGACAGGGTGACGAAAAACTGTTTTTT. It encodes CASRQGDEKLFF.

J is TRBJ2-3 and V is TRBV3-1 (or the pseudogene TRBV3-2); tentative D call: TRBD1 (6 bases). CDR1 is LGHDT and CDR2 is YNNKEL in the germline V gene (reference sequence). V was clipped by 0 bases and J by 5 bases, with 15 bases between them. This CDR3 comprises 16 residues. The CDR3 DNA follows: TGTGCCAGCAGCCAAGAAGGCCGATCAGGGGTAGATACGCAGTATTTT. Its translation is CASSQEGRSGVDTQYF.

The rearrangement joins TRBV6-5 to TRBJ2-1; 8 bases align to TRBD2. The CDR3 has 13 residues. Germline V gene lookup returns CDR1 MNHEY and CDR2 SVGAGI. DNA for the CDR3: TGTGCAGCCCAGCTAGCGGGTTCCAATGAGCAGTTCTTC. This gives the protein CAAQLAGSNEQFF.

V usage is TRBV19 and J usage is TRBJ2-5; 9 positions agree with TRBD1. The trim removed 5 bases at V and 4 bases at J, leaving 5 bases unmatched. Germline V lookup: CDR1 LNHDA, CDR2 SQIVND (reference sequence). The CDR3 is 14 residues long. CDR3 sequence: CASSPTTGGETQYF. CDR3 nucleotides: TGTGCCAGTAGTCCTACGACAGGGGGAGAGACCCAGTACTTC. The entire variable domain, with the rest obtained from reference TRBV19 and TRBJ2-5, is as follows: DGGITQSPKYLFRKEGQNVTLSCEQNLNHDAMYWYRQDPGQGLRLIYYSQIVNDFQKGDIAEGYSVSREKKESFPLTVTSAQKNPTAFYLCASSPTTGGETQYFGPGTRLLVL.

The chain employs TRBV7-9 and TRBJ2-7; D might be TRBD2 (6 bases). Germline V gives CDR1 SEHNR, CDR2 FQNEAQ (reference sequence). V was clipped by 1 base and J by 2 bases, with 12 bases between them. The CDR3 consists of 15 residues. As DNA, the CDR3 is TGTGCCAGCAGCTTAGGTGGGACTCAAGCCTACGAGCAGTACTTC. Encoded protein: CASSLGGTQAYEQYF. The entire variable domain, with the rest obtained from reference TRBV7-9 and TRBJ2-7, is as follows: DTGVSQNPRHKITKRGQNVTFRCDPISEHNRLYWYRQTLGQGPEFLTYFQNEAQLEKSRLLSDRFSAERPKGSFSTLEIQRTEQGDSAMYLCASSLGGTQAYEQYFGPGTRLTVT.

CDR3 DNA sequence: TGTGCCAGCAGTGGAGGTTTCACTGAAGCTTTCTTT. It specifies CASSGGFTEAFF. This chain uses TRBV2 with TRBJ1-1; D is unclear. V was cut by 4 bases and J by 4 bases, with 7 bases left in between. The CDR3 is 12 amino acids. Germline V gene data show CDR1 as SNHLY and CDR2 as FYNNEI. Complete variable domain (other parts from reference TRBV2 and TRBJ1-1): EPEVTQTPSHQVTQMGQEVILRCVPISNHLYFYWYRQILGQKVEFLVSFYNNEISEKSEIFDDQFSVERPDGSNFTLKIRSTKLEDSAMYFCASSGGFTEAFFGQGTRLTVV.